The 10 T cell receptor beta chains below were found in one sample sequenced in a study of shared clonotypes between healthy human individuals. Some clones are missing from TCRdb's copy, which holds only in-frame ones; the method was immunoSEQ multiplex PCR. The sample holds some 680,000 clones, roughly 72% seen once. The sample taken for sequencing was memory CD4+ T cells sorted from blood. As to subset: CD45RA-negative fraction. The origin of the receptors is a woman aged 30 to 39 in good health.

The chain has TRBV28 and TRBJ1-2; perhaps TRBD1 as D (5 bases). Germline V gene data show CDR1 as MDHEN and CDR2 as SYDVKM. CDR3 length: 14 amino acids. V lost 8 bases and J lost 6, with 19 bases in between. For the CDR3, the DNA is TGTGCCAGCTTGTCCGGGACGTATGGGAATGGCTACACCTTC. This codes for CASLSGTYGNGYTF.

The rearrangement links TRBV29-1 to TRBJ1-6, with D perhaps TRBD1 (5 bases). The ends were cut back, 7 bases at V and 5 bases at J, with 12 bases in the middle. Germline V gene lookup returns CDR1 SQVTM and CDR2 ANQGSEA. CDR3 length: 13 amino acids. The CDR3 DNA reads as TGCAGCGACGCGGTACAGGATAATTCACCCCTCCACTTT. This codes for CSDAVQDNSPLHF.

This chain joins TRBV10-3 and TRBJ1-1; the D gene is possibly TRBD1 (6 bases). V was pared by 2 bases and J by 6 bases, with 19 bases between. Germline values: CDR1 ENHRY, CDR2 SYGVKD. This CDR3 comprises 16 residues. The CDR3: CAISEGPSSGVPEAFF. In nucleotides, the CDR3 is TGTGCCATCAGTGAGGGACCGTCGTCAGGGGTGCCTGAAGCTTTCTTT.

The gene calls are TRBV28 and TRBJ1-3; a possible D gene is TRBD1 (6 bases). With 6 bases removed from V and 4 bases from J, the gap between germline ends came to 16 bases. The length of the CDR3 is 15 residues. Germline V gene sequence: CDR1 MDHEN, CDR2 SYDVKM. CDR3 region: CASSPPTTGGNTIYF. CDR3 in DNA: TGTGCCAGCAGCCCCCCCACGACAGGAGGAAACACCATATATTTT.

In its sample, this clone was seen a few times. The V and J genes are TRBV28 and TRBJ1-3; D not certain. This CDR3 has 16 amino acids. Germline V lookup: CDR1 MDHEN, CDR2 SYDVKM. The V and J ends lost 6 bases and 1 base respectively, with 16 bases between them. The CDR3 region is CASSAPRAVSGNTIYF. The CDR3, as DNA: TGTGCCAGCAGCGCACCCCGGGCGGTTTCTGGAAACACCATATATTTT.

This chain links TRBV6-4 with TRBJ2-2; D call uncertain. The CDR3 is 14 residues long. The V end was cut by 4 bases, the J end by 5 bases, with 11 bases between. Germline CDR1 reads MRHNA; CDR2 reads SNTAGT. This CDR3 reads CASSGIGGTGELFF. In DNA form, the CDR3 reads TGTGCCAGCAGTGGCATCGGTGGAACCGGGGAGCTGTTTTTT.

About this clone: A read error may be the cause here, since a much bigger clone is one base away. The chain links TRBV27 to TRBJ2-6; no definite D call. CDR1 is MNHEY and CDR2 is SMNVEV in the germline V gene (reference sequence). The CDR3 sequence is 16 residues long. Between the trimmed V and J ends, which lost 2 bases and 0 bases, there was a span of 8 bases. Written as DNA, the CDR3 is TGTGCCAGCAGTTTACGACGGCTCTCTGGGGCCAACGTCCTGACTTTC. Translating gives CASSLRRLSGANVLTF.

This rearrangement joins TRBV10-3 to TRBJ2-4; 9 bases line up with TRBD1. From germline, CDR1 is ENHRY and CDR2 SYGVKD. The CDR3 length is 14 residues. The ends lost 6 bases at V and 5 bases at J; junction bases unmatched: 5. The CDR3 region is CAISQQGAENIQYF. In DNA form, the CDR3 reads TGTGCCATCAGCCAACAGGGGGCGGAAAACATTCAGTACTTC.

A note on this clone: This sample includes further DNA sequences coding for the same CDR3. The rearrangement uses TRBV6-1 and TRBJ1-5; D remains unclear. Deletions cut 6 bases from V and 5 bases from J, with 8 bases between. The CDR3 covers 12 residues. Germline CDR1 MNHNS, CDR2 SASEGT. Here the CDR3 reads CASREGYQPQHF. The CDR3 DNA reads TGTGCCAGCAGGGAGGGATATCAGCCCCAGCATTTT.

Comments on this clone: Other DNA sequences in the same sample also yield this CDR3. V usage is TRBV15 and J usage is TRBJ1-1; 7 bases agree with TRBD1. This CDR3 region has 15 residues. In germline, CDR1 is LNHNV, CDR2 YYDKDF (reference sequence). V trimming: 5 bases; J trimming: 2 bases; junction bases outside the gene matches: 8. The CDR3 region has the DNA TGTGCCACCAGCCGGGGGGGGACAGCAAACACTGAAGCTTTCTTT. As protein: CATSRGGTANTEAFF.